The TCR beta chain under discussion was sequenced for a study of tumor and adjacent non-tumor tissue in lung cancer. Overall study context: There were approximately twelve adenocarcinoma, a couple of squamous cell carcinoma and 1 small cell lung cancer cases.

TCRbeta libraries were built with three rounds of nested PCR, modified from ARM-PCR. TCRdb itself ran the multiplex PCR reads through MiXCR, one entry per CDR3 protein. The sample includes around 76,000 distinct CDR3 sequences, less than 85% seen only once; the top ten take 40%. The study, taken as a whole, reports: Patients with more diverse tumor TCRs had worse survival. Significantly higher TCR diversity was found in tumor than normal lung. Top 100 clones took a larger repertoire share in normal lung.

Comment on this clonotype: Its antigen remains unidentified. A junction boundary mismatches the germline segment, possibly from a read error.

The template was RNA from unsorted bulk tissue. This non-tumor lung sample came from over 3 cm beyond the tumor edge. The germline V gene encodes CDR1 SQVTM and CDR2 ANQGSEA. The CDR3 extends over 12 amino acids. The specimen was distant non-tumor lung tissue. The chain is built from TRBV29-1 and TRBJ2-3, with D tentatively TRBD2 (5 bases). The TCR comes from a man between 65 and 79 years old with non-small cell lung cancer. This CDR3 reads CSVHGGPDTQFF. The CDR3 DNA follows: TGCAGCGTTCATGGAGGTCCCGATACGCAGTTTTTT.